The 14 T cell receptor beta chains below come from one sample, sequenced in a study of blood T cell repertoires in COVID-19 (dated by TCRdb to 2020 to 2021). The library was prepared using the immunoSEQ multiplex PCR assay. Sourced from immuneACCESS, this table was stored by TCRdb with only in-frame sequences that have V and J called. A share of the clones is absent; for the studies checked, an unresolved V gene accounts for under half, and the remainder has no known explanation. The sample includes about 85,000 clones, with roughly 78% observed a single time. Together, the top ten hold approximately 1.2% of the sample. The sequencing sample was made of peripheral blood. The source is a woman of 80 years or more with acute or convalescent COVID-19.

The CDR3 nucleotides read TGCGCCAGCAGCTCTGGGACAGGCCTAGGAGGCTACACCTTC. This encodes CASSSGTGLGGYTF. The V and J genes are TRBV5-1 and TRBJ1-2; 8 bases match TRBD1. The CDR3 totals 14 residues. J gave up 8 bases and V 3 bases, and 9 bases lay outside the gene matches. Germline CDR1 reads SGHRS; CDR2 reads YFSETQ.

This chain connects TRBV3-1 (or the pseudogene TRBV3-2) to TRBJ2-2, with TRBD1 matching over 7 bases. This CDR3 has 13 amino acids. The germline CDR1 and CDR2 sequences are LGHDT and YNNKEL (reference sequence). The J segment lost 5 bases and the V segment lost 6 bases, leaving 3 bases of the junction unmatched. The CDR3 loop reads CASRGGATGELFF. CDR3 sequence (DNA): TGTGCCAGCAGAGGGGGCGCGACCGGGGAGCTGTTTTTT.

V gene TRBV18 combines with J gene TRBJ2-2; tentatively, D is TRBD1 (6 bases). CDR3 length equals 17 residues. Trimming took off 3 bases at V and 0 bases at J, with 14 bases between the two ends. CDR1 and CDR2 from the germline V gene are KGHSH and LQKENI. DNA for the CDR3: TGTGCCAGCTCACCGCCCCAGGGGAAAGCGAACACCGGGGAGCTGTTTTTT. It specifies CASSPPQGKANTGELFF.

This chain joins TRBV6-5 and TRBJ1-1, with D uncertain. The germline gives CDR1 MNHEY, CDR2 SVGAGI. V lost 7 bases, J lost 2 bases, and 14 bases lay in between. The CDR3 is 14 amino acids. The CDR3 sequence: CASTPVGSNTEAFF. The CDR3 DNA reads as TGTGCCAGCACCCCCGTGGGCAGCAACACTGAAGCTTTCTTT.

The chain combines TRBV3-1 (or the pseudogene TRBV3-2) with TRBJ2-1, with 13 bases identical to TRBD2. CDR1 and CDR2 (germline): LGHDT, YNNKEL (reference sequence). The CDR3 runs 17 residues. Trimming took 4 bases from V and 4 from J; bases not matched to a gene: 7. The CDR3 region has the DNA TGTGCCAGCAGCCGTACCTCACTAGCGGGAGGGTACAATGAGCAGTTCTTC. This gives the protein CASSRTSLAGGYNEQFF.

The chain couples TRBV15 to TRBJ2-5; 7 bases match TRBD1. The CDR3 spans 14 residues. Per the germline V gene, CDR1 is LNHNV and CDR2 is YYDKDF (reference sequence). V was clipped by 8 bases and J by 2 bases; unmatched bases: 8. The CDR3 protein is CATVRDRNQETQYF. CDR3 nucleotide sequence: TGTGCCACCGTCCGGGACAGAAATCAAGAGACCCAGTACTTC.

V is TRBV5-5 and J is TRBJ1-2, with D possibly TRBD1 on 5 matching bases. This CDR3 contains 16 residues. Looked up from germline, CDR1 is SGHKS and CDR2 is YYEKEE (reference sequence). Trimming took 3 bases from V and 3 from J, leaving 18 bases between them. CDR3 amino acids: CASSSAGTGVYYGYTF. The CDR3, as DNA: TGTGCCAGCAGCTCTGCAGGCACAGGAGTATACTATGGCTACACCTTC. Together with reference TRBV5-5 and TRBJ1-2, the CDR3 gives the full variable domain: DAGVTQSPTHLIKTRGQQVTLRCSPISGHKSVSWYQQVLGQGPQFIFQYYEKEERGRGNFPDRFSARQFPNYSSELNVNALLLGDSALYLCASSSAGTGVYYGYTFGSGTRLTVV.

This rearrangement joins TRBV5-4 to TRBJ1-1; a weak D match, TRBD1 (5 bases). The CDR3 is 15 amino acids. Trimming left V 0 bases short and J 1 base short, with 10 bases between. Germline assignment: CDR1 SGHNT and CDR2 YYREEE (reference sequence). The CDR3 DNA reads as TGTGCCAGCAGCTTGGCCCCGGGGGGGAACACTGAAGCTTTCTTT. It translates to CASSLAPGGNTEAFF.

The chain joins TRBV19 to TRBJ1-1; D is possibly TRBD1 (6 bases). This CDR3 is built from 14 residues. With 7 bases removed from V and 5 bases from J, the gap between germline ends came to 17 bases. The germline gives CDR1 LNHDA, CDR2 SQIVND (reference sequence). The CDR3 loop reads CASTIGRGMTEAFF. CDR3 coding DNA: TGTGCCAGTACGATAGGCAGGGGTATGACTGAAGCTTTCTTT.

The chain uses TRBV14 and TRBJ1-2, with 8 bases aligning to TRBD1. V lost 2 bases and J lost 2; bases outside the gene matches: 4. Germline V gene sequence: CDR1 SGHDN, CDR2 FVKESK. The CDR3 consists of 15 residues. CDR3 sequence: CASSQTGGANYGYTF. The CDR3 DNA is TGTGCCAGCAGCCAAACAGGGGGGGCAAACTATGGCTACACCTTC.

This chain joins TRBV19 and TRBJ2-5; 9 positions match TRBD2. Unmatched junction bases numbered 6, after V lost 5 bases and J lost 2 bases. Germline loops: CDR1 LNHDA, CDR2 SQIVND (reference sequence). The CDR3 extends over 15 amino acids. The CDR3 DNA reads as TGTGCCAGTAGTCCTAGCGGGGCTTTTCAAGAGACCCAGTACTTC. It translates to CASSPSGAFQETQYF.

This clone was counted a single time. V usage is TRBV19 and J usage is TRBJ1-1, with TRBD1 as a possible D gene (5 bases). The CDR3 totals 14 residues. The germline V gene has CDR1 LNHDA and CDR2 SQIVND (reference sequence). V was cut by 7 bases and J by 3 bases, with 15 bases left in between. As DNA, the CDR3 is TGTGCCAGTACCCCGTTTCTCAGGGACACTGAAGCTTTCTTT. Protein sequence: CASTPFLRDTEAFF.

The gene calls are TRBV10-3 and TRBJ2-2, with 8 bases identical to TRBD1. Germline lookup yields CDR1 ENHRY and CDR2 SYGVKD. CDR3 length equals 14 residues. J was trimmed by 3 bases and V by 6 bases; bases with no gene match: 3. The CDR3 DNA reads as TGTGCCATCAGGCAGGGGGCAGACACCGGGGAGCTGTTTTTT. Amino acids: CAIRQGADTGELFF.

The count of this clone is one. V gene TRBV7-2 combines with J gene TRBJ1-5; D uncertain. The V gene lost 3 bases and the J gene lost 3 bases, with 6 bases spanning the gap. The CDR3 has 13 amino acids. In germline, CDR1 is SGHTA, CDR2 FQGNSA. The chain's CDR3 is CASSFDYNQPQHF. Here the CDR3 DNA reads TGTGCCAGCAGCTTTGACTACAATCAGCCCCAGCATTTT.